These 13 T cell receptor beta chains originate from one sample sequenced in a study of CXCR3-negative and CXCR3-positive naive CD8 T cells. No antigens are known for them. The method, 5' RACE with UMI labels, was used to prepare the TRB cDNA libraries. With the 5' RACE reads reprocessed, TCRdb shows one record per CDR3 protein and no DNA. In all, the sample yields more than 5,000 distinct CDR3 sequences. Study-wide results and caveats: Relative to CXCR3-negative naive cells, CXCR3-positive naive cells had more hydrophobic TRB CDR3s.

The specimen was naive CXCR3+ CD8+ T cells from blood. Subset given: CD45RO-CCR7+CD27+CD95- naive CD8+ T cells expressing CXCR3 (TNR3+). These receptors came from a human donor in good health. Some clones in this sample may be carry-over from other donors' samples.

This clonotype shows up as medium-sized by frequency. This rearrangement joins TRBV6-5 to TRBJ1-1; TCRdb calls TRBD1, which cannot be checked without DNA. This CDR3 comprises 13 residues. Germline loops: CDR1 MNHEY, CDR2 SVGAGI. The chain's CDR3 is CASTLTQNTEAFF.

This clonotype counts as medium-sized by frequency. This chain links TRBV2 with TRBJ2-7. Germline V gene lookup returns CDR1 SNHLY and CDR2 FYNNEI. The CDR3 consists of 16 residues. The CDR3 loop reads CASSEAHRESSYEQYF.

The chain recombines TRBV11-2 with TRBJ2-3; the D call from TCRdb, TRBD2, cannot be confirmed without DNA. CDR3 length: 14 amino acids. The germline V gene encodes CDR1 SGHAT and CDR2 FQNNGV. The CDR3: CASNEGGGTDTQYF.

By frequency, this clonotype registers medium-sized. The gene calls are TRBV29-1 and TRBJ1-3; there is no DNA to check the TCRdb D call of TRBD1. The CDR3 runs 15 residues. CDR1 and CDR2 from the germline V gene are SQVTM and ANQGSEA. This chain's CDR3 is CSVEVPDRGPNTIYF.

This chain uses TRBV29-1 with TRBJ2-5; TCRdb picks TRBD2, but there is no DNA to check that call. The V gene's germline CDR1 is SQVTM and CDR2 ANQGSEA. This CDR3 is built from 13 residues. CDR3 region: CSVLSVGGETQYF.

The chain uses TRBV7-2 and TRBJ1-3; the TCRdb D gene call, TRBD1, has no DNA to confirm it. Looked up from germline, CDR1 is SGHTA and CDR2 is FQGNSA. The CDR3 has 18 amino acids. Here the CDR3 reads CASSPGPGTGYDGNTIYF.

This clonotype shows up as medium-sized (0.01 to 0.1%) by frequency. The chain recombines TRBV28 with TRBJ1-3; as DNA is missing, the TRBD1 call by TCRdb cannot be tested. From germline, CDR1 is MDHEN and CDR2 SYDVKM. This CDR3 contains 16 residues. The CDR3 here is CASSLRGRYSGNTIYF.

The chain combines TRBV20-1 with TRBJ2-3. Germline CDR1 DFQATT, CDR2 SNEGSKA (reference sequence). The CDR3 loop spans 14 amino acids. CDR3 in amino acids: CSARLSDSTDTQYF.

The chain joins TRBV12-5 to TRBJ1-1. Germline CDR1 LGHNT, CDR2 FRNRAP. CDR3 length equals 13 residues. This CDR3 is CASGLEWRTEAFF.

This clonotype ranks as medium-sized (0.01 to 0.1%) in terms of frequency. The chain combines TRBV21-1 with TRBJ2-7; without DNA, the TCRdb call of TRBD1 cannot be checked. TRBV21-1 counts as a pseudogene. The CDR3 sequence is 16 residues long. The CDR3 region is CASSKRDGTGGGEQYF.

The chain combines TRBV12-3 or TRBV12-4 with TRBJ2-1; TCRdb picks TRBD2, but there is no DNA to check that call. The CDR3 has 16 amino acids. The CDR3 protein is CASSFPSSGAYNEQFF.

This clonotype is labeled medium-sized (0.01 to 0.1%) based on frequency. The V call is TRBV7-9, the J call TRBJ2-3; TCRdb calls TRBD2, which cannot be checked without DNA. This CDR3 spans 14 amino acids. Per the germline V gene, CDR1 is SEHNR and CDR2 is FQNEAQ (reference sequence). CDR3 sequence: CASSFKVGETAQYF.

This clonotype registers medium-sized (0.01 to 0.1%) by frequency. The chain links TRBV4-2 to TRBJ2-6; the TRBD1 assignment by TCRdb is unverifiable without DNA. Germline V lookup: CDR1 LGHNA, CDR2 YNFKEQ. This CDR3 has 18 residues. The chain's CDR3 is CASSQDNAGASGANVLTF.